This T cell receptor beta chain emerged from a study of blood T cell repertoires in COVID-19. Study-wide context: Spain, Italy and the United States supplied samples that represented acute and convalescent COVID-19. PBMCs, B-cell-depleted T cells, or T cells provided the cDNA or gDNA that made up the material.

The Seattle site enrolled patients during active infection and followed them longitudinally. This table comes from immunoSEQ multiplex PCR, and its TCRdb copy is limited to in-frame clones, with some not included. Among just over 300,000 clones listed, just under 90% were seen once. The trim removed 4 bases at V and 0 bases at J, leaving 3 bases unmatched. The CDR3 is 14 residues long. CDR1 and CDR2 from the germline V gene are SGHRS and YFSETQ. This chain connects TRBV5-1 to TRBJ1-1; TRBD1 agrees at 7 bases. The sample comprised peripheral blood. The source is a woman between 25 and 40 years old with COVID-19, enrolled during active disease. CDR3 protein: CASSADRLNTEAFF. Written as DNA, the CDR3 is TGCGCCAGCAGCGCGGACAGGTTGAACACTGAAGCTTTCTTT.